The source of this T cell receptor beta chain is a study of Ad26.COV2.S vaccination and SARS-CoV-2 variants. As for the study in general: The vaccine Ad26.COV2.S was put into the muscle once, or twice with 56 days between. Findings and limits, study-wide: CD8+ and CD4+ T cells specific for spike reportedly responded with substantial breadth after vaccination.

As for treatment: some 20 received Ad26.COV2.S at low or high dose, single or two shots; about 5 received placebo; per-sample allocation not given. Each sample was drawn 63 days after the first injection (of vaccine or placebo). An 18-55-year-old adult in Boston served as donor. The method was immunoSEQ multiplex PCR; TCRdb's version includes in-frame clones alone and lacks a portion of them. The sample holds some 320,000 clones, around 84% seen once. On this clone itself: As yet, its antigen is unknown. This CDR3 is also generated by other DNA sequences in the sample.

This CDR3 region has 12 residues. The germline CDR1 and CDR2 sequences are SGHTA and FQGNSA. Trimming left V 3 bases short and J 4 bases short, with 4 bases between. The TCR originated in a person between 18 and 59 years old who received the Ad26.COV2.S COVID-19 vaccine or a placebo. The chain recombines TRBV7-2 with TRBJ1-3, with D uncertain. Sequencing was performed on peripheral blood, taken in a trial of Ad26.COV2.S vaccine versus placebo. The CDR3 DNA sequence: TGTGCCAGCAGCTTTTCCGGAAACACCATATATTTT. Translation: CASSFSGNTIYF.